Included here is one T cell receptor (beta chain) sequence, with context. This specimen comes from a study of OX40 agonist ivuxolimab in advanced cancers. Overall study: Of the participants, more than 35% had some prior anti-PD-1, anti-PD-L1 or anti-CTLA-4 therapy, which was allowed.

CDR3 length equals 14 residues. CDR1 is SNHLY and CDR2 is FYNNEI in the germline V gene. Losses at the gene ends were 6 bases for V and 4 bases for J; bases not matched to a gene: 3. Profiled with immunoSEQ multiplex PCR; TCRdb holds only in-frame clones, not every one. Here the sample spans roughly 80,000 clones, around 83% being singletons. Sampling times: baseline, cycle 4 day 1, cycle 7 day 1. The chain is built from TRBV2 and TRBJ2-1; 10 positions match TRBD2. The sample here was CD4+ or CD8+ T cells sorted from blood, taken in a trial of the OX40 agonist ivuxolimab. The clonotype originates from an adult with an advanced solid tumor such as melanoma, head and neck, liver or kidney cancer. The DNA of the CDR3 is TGTGCCAGCAGGGGGACTAGCGAGTACAATGAGCAGTTCTTC. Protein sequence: CASRGTSEYNEQFF.